The 23 T cell receptor beta chains below all came from one sample that was sequenced in a study of T cell responses to AZD1222 COVID-19 vaccine. The protocol was immunoSEQ multiplex PCR, while the TCRdb copy is restricted to in-frame clones and leaves out a portion. The data contain approximately 180,000 clones, just over 90% of them seen just once; the ten biggest clones take up about 2.8%. This material consisted of peripheral blood, taken on day 0 of AZD1222 vaccination. The receptors stem from an adult in good health.

This clone came up once. V gene TRBV11-2 combines with J gene TRBJ2-7; D may be TRBD2 (5 bases). Trimming took off 5 bases at V and 2 bases at J, with 19 bases between the two ends. The CDR3 spans 16 residues. Germline CDR1 reads SGHAT; CDR2 reads FQNNGV. CDR3 bases: TGTGCCAGCAGCCGCCTGGGCGGGCAGGCCCCCTACGAGCAGTACTTC. It codes for CASSRLGGQAPYEQYF.

The chain is built from TRBV4-2 and TRBJ1-1; D may be TRBD1 (5 bases). The germline gives CDR1 LGHNA, CDR2 YNFKEQ. The V gene lost 1 base and the J gene lost 8 bases, with 14 bases spanning the gap. The CDR3 has 14 amino acids. CDR3 sequence (DNA): TGTGCCAGCAGCCAAGCTATAGGGGACCGAGAAGCTTTCTTT. This gives the protein CASSQAIGDREAFF.

The chain recombines TRBV30 with TRBJ2-1; no reliable D call. The germline CDR1 and CDR2 sequences are GTSNPN and SVGIG (reference sequence). The ends were cut back, 0 bases at V and 5 bases at J, with 5 bases in the middle. The CDR3 has 12 amino acids. The CDR3 bases are TGTGCCTGGAGTGTCACGAACAATGAGCAGTTCTTC. Protein: CAWSVTNNEQFF.

The chain uses TRBV19 and TRBJ2-7; D assignment may be TRBD1 or TRBD2 (5 bases each). Trimming left V 7 bases short and J 5 bases short, with 9 bases between. The CDR3 is made up of 11 amino acids. In germline, CDR1 is LNHDA, CDR2 SQIVND (reference sequence). CDR3 sequence reads: CASKGTDEQYF. CDR3 in DNA: TGTGCCAGTAAAGGGACGGACGAGCAGTACTTC.

The chain recombines TRBV19 with TRBJ1-1; 8 bases agree with TRBD1. CDR3 length equals 14 residues. V dropped 5 bases and J dropped 8; count of bases not matched to a gene: 10. The V gene's germline CDR1 is LNHDA and CDR2 SQIVND (reference sequence). CDR3 in amino acids: CASSGDRRKFEAFF. The CDR3 region has the DNA TGTGCCAGTAGTGGGGACAGGAGGAAATTCGAAGCTTTCTTT.

V usage is TRBV19 and J usage is TRBJ2-7, with D possibly being TRBD2 (7 bases). CDR1 and CDR2 (germline): LNHDA, SQIVND (reference sequence). V shed 3 bases and J shed 5 bases, with 17 bases lying between them. The length of the CDR3 is 15 residues. The CDR3: CASSISARGGDEQYF. CDR3 bases: TGTGCCAGTAGTATCTCGGCCAGGGGAGGGGACGAGCAGTACTTC.

This CDR3 reads CASRLAGFSNEQFF. The CDR3 DNA reads as TGTGCCAGCAGACTAGCGGGATTTAGCAATGAGCAGTTCTTC. This chain links TRBV11-2 with TRBJ2-1, with 10 bases that match TRBD2. Looked up from germline, CDR1 is SGHAT and CDR2 is FQNNGV. The CDR3 extends over 14 amino acids. The V and J ends lost 6 bases and 6 bases, in that order; junction bases with no gene match: 5.

The chain couples TRBV7-8 to TRBJ1-2; no firm D call. Germline values: CDR1 SGHVS, CDR2 FQNEAQ. V shed 1 base and J shed 3 bases, with 12 bases lying between them. CDR3 length: 15 residues. CDR3: CASSLGTLFDYGYTF. CDR3 nucleotide sequence: TGTGCCAGCAGCTTAGGGACCCTATTCGACTATGGCTACACCTTC. The full variable domain, in which reference TRBV7-8 and TRBJ1-2 provide the parts outside the CDR3, is GAGVSQSPRYKVAKRGQDVALRCDPISGHVSLFWYQQALGQGPEFLTYFQNEAQLDKSGLPSDRFFAERPEGSVSTLKIQRTQQEDSAVYLCASSLGTLFDYGYTFGSGTRLTVV.

This clone has just one count. The chain employs TRBV29-1 and TRBJ2-1; 13 bases align to TRBD2. This CDR3 region has 20 residues. CDR1 is SQVTM and CDR2 is ANQGSEA in the germline V gene. V was pared by 0 bases and J by 1 base, with 12 bases of the junction left unmatched. CDR3 region: CSVEDLMTSGRRGSYNEQFF. DNA of the CDR3: TGCAGCGTTGAAGACTTGATGACTAGCGGGAGGAGGGGTTCCTACAATGAGCAGTTCTTC.

In its sample, this clone was seen a few times. Here the CDR3 reads CASSENLDTQYF. The CDR3 DNA reads TGTGCCAGCAGTGAAAATTTAGATACGCAGTATTTT. This sequence joins TRBV6-1 and TRBJ2-3; D gene ambiguous. The CDR3 length is 12 residues. The germline gives CDR1 MNHNS, CDR2 SASEGT. V shed 2 bases and J shed 5 bases, with 5 bases lying between them.

Concerning this clone itself: A read error may produce the germline difference seen at one junction end. The chain couples TRBV7-9 to TRBJ2-7, with 10 bases identical to TRBD2. The length of the CDR3 is 15 residues. Germline assignment: CDR1 SEHNR and CDR2 FQNEAQ (reference sequence). The CDR3 loop is CASSLAGAPTYEQYF. CDR3 coding DNA: TGTGCCAGCAGCCTAGCGGGAGCCCCAACCTACGAGCAGTACTTC. The full variable domain, its missing parts supplied by reference TRBV7-9 and TRBJ2-7, is DTGVSQNPRHKITKRGQNVTFRCDPISEHNRLYWYRQTLGQGPEFLTYFQNEAQLEKSRLLSDRFSAERPKGSFSTLEIQRTEQGDSAMYLCASSLAGAPTYEQYFGPGTRLTVT.

The rearrangement joins TRBV29-1 to TRBJ2-7; D perhaps matches TRBD2 (5 bases). CDR1 and CDR2 (germline): SQVTM, ANQGSEA. CDR3 length: 13 residues. The V end lost 3 bases, the J end lost 7 bases, and 16 bases lay between the germline ends. CDR3 sequence reads: CSVEGAPLGEQYF. The CDR3 DNA reads as TGCAGCGTTGAGGGAGCCCCTTTGGGGGAGCAGTACTTC.

This rearrangement joins TRBV15 to TRBJ2-5, with D possibly called TRBD1 or TRBD2 (6 bases each). This CDR3 region has 14 residues. Germline CDR1 is LNHNV and CDR2 is YYDKDF (reference sequence). Trimming cost V 5 bases and J 5 bases, with 15 bases left between them. The CDR3 sequence is CATSLRGGGETQYF. Written as DNA, the CDR3 is TGTGCCACCAGCCTCAGGGGAGGAGGCGAGACCCAGTACTTC.

The chain links TRBV2 to TRBJ2-1, with D unclear. Trimming removed 2 bases at V and 6 bases at J, with 8 bases between. Per germline, CDR1 SNHLY and CDR2 FYNNEI. This CDR3 has 13 amino acids. CDR3 DNA: TGTGCCAGCAGTGAATCGAACGGCAATGAGCAGTTCTTC. Protein product: CASSESNGNEQFF.

V usage is TRBV28 and J usage is TRBJ2-1; D may be TRBD1 (7 bases). Germline values: CDR1 MDHEN, CDR2 SYDVKM. This CDR3 contains 13 residues. V was shortened by 8 bases and J by 5 bases, with 13 bases between the two germline ends. CDR3 region: CASGQDYDNEQFF. DNA for the CDR3: TGTGCCAGCGGACAGGACTATGACAATGAGCAGTTCTTC.

This chain joins TRBV19 and TRBJ1-2; D remains ambiguous. V was shortened by 10 bases and J by 4 bases, with 10 bases between the two germline ends. Germline assignment: CDR1 LNHDA and CDR2 SQIVND (reference sequence). The CDR3 covers 11 residues. The CDR3 loop reads CATSLGYGYTF. CDR3 bases: TGTGCCACGTCACTGGGCTATGGCTACACCTTC.

This chain uses TRBV21-1 with TRBJ2-4; TRBD1, the table's D call, was not compared with the DNA. TRBV21-1 corresponds to a pseudogene. This CDR3 is 14 amino acids long. CDR3 sequence: CASVYRDIKNIQYF. Here the CDR3 DNA reads TGTGCCAGCGTTTACCGGGACATCAAAAACATTCAGTACTTC.

This chain links TRBV4-1 with TRBJ1-2; TRBD1 matches at 9 bases. Per the germline V gene, CDR1 is MGHRA and CDR2 is YSYEKL. The CDR3 consists of 16 residues. Germline trimming cut 5 bases from V and 6 bases from J; bases unmatched to any gene: 13. CDR3 nucleotide sequence: TGCGCCAGCAGCGTAACGCCGGGACAGGGAGGGGATGGCTACACCTTC. This translates into CASSVTPGQGGDGYTF.

The rearrangement links TRBV30 to TRBJ2-7; a weak D match, TRBD2 (6 bases). Germline V gives CDR1 GTSNPN, CDR2 SVGIG (reference sequence). V gave up 4 bases and J gave up 4 bases, with 14 bases separating them. The CDR3 has 13 residues. The CDR3 reads CAWKPLAGYEQYF. The CDR3 DNA follows: TGTGCCTGGAAACCCTTGGCGGGGTACGAGCAGTACTTC. The variable domain in full, with the rest retrieved from reference TRBV30 and TRBJ2-7, is SQTIHQWPATLVQPVGSPLSLECTVEGTSNPNLYWYRQAAGRGLQLLFYSVGIGQISSEVPQNLSASRPQDRQFILSSKKLLLSDSGFYLCAWKPLAGYEQYFGPGTRLTVT.

This clone occurred once. The V gene is TRBV3-1 (or the pseudogene TRBV3-2), the J gene TRBJ1-1; D remains ambiguous. Looked up from germline, CDR1 is LGHDT and CDR2 is YNNKEL (reference sequence). The CDR3 sequence is 15 residues long. The V gene lost 7 bases and the J gene lost 1 base, with 16 bases spanning the gap. The DNA for the CDR3 is TGTGCCAGCACCTACAACCCCGGGCCGAACACTGAAGCTTTCTTT. Protein product: CASTYNPGPNTEAFF.

The chain recombines TRBV3-1 (or the pseudogene TRBV3-2) with TRBJ1-2; possible D gene TRBD1, 5 bases. Trimming took off 4 bases at V and 7 bases at J, with 16 bases between the two ends. Germline V lookup: CDR1 LGHDT, CDR2 YNNKEL (reference sequence). The CDR3 sequence is 14 residues long. The DNA of the CDR3 is TGTGCCAGCAGCCCTTACGAGGGGCGGTTTGGCTACACCTTC. Its translation: CASSPYEGRFGYTF.

A note on this clone: Other DNA variants within this sample encode the same CDR3. V and J are TRBV6-6 and TRBJ1-2; 8 nucleotides align to TRBD1. Trimming removed 2 bases from V and 6 bases from J; junction bases left unmatched: 2. The germline CDR1 and CDR2 sequences are MNHNY and SVGAGI (reference sequence). This CDR3 has 13 residues. The CDR3 bases are TGTGCCAGCAGTTACGGACAGGGTGATGGCTACACCTTC. It specifies CASSYGQGDGYTF.

A few counts support this clone. The chain is built from TRBV7-9 and TRBJ1-2; 9 bases match TRBD1. CDR3 size: 15 residues. Germline loops: CDR1 SEHNR, CDR2 FQNEAQ (reference sequence). The V gene end was trimmed by 5 bases and the J gene end by 4 bases; junction bases not matched to a gene: 8. Here the CDR3 reads CASSRGTGPFYGYTF. The CDR3 nucleotides read TGTGCCAGCAGCAGAGGGACAGGGCCATTCTATGGCTACACCTTC.